Given below is one T cell receptor (beta chain) in context. These data are taken from a study of blood T cells in healthy people across ages. PCR was performed a second time for about 7 to 11 cycles using a sample-barcoded 5' primer and a J-beta primer mix. In TCRdb, the 5' RACE reads were re-called with MiXCR into one record per CDR3 protein. The table has about 580,000 distinct CDR3 sequences, roughly 48% seen once; the top ten hold under 30%. V was clipped by 0 bases and J by 2 bases, with 10 bases between them. The CDR3 extends over 15 amino acids. CDR1 is SGHRS, CDR2 YFSETQ, per germline. The sample consisted of blood. J is TRBJ2-3 and V is TRBV5-1; D ambiguous. This receptor was identified in an elderly man in good health. The CDR3 reads CASSLASRTTDTQYF. In DNA, the CDR3 is TGCGCCAGCAGCTTGGCATCGCGCACCACAGATACGCAGTATTTT.